Listed here are 24 T cell receptor beta chains from one sample, sequenced in a study of T cells in Graves' hyperthyroidism and ophthalmopathy (dated by TCRdb to the late 2010s). The library was obtained by multiplex PCR. TCRdb records Illumina HiSeq 2000 as the sequencer. Amplification of TCR beta CDR3 regions was carried out from RNA transcripts. The first round of RT-PCR for the TCR CDR3 was performed with the HTBI primer set and the Qiagen OneStep RT-PCR kit. Using fastp at Q25 and MiXCR, TCRdb reprocessed the public reads and kept productive beta chains. Entries are consolidated by CDR3 protein sequence, retaining the most common genes and DNA. The sample table shows about 400,000 distinct CDR3 sequences, and 25% are seen once. The ten largest clonotypes hold less than 75% of the sample. The sequenced sample was blood. These receptors came from a man aged 45 to 65 with Graves' hyperthyroidism.

The chain couples TRBV19 to TRBJ1-1; D gene unclear. Germline V gene data show CDR1 as LNHDA and CDR2 as SQIVND (reference sequence). The CDR3 is 12 residues long. The V end was cut by 3 bases, the J end by 7 bases, with 9 bases between. The CDR3 DNA reads as TGTGCCAGTAGTATTAGATGGGGTGAAGCTTTCTTT. Its protein is CASSIRWGEAFF.

The chain recombines TRBV7-3 with TRBJ2-2; 8 positions agree with TRBD1. V was pared by 2 bases and J by 0 bases, with 5 bases of the junction left unmatched. This CDR3 is 17 amino acids long. CDR1 is SGHTA and CDR2 is FQGTGA in the germline V gene. The CDR3 loop reads CASSLSPTGANTGELFF. The CDR3 DNA follows: TGTGCCAGCAGCTTATCCCCGACAGGGGCGAACACCGGGGAGCTGTTTTTT. Complete variable domain (other parts from reference TRBV7-3 and TRBJ2-2): GAGVSQTPSNKVTEKGKYVELRCDPISGHTALYWYRQSLGQGPEFLIYFQGTGAADDSGLPNDRFFAVRPEGSVSTLKIQRTERGDSAVYLCASSLSPTGANTGELFFGEGSRLTVL.

The V and J genes are TRBV5-8 and TRBJ2-1; D is unresolved. The CDR3 runs to 15 residues. Germline assignment: CDR1 SGHTS and CDR2 YDEGEE. CDR3 protein: CAIASEATSYNEQFF. As DNA, the CDR3 is TGTGCGATAGCTTCAGAGGCTACCTCCTACAATGAGCAGTTCTTC.

This clonotype was observed a few times. This chain joins TRBV5-1 and TRBJ1-2, with D perhaps matching TRBD1 (5 bases). The length of the CDR3 is 14 residues. V lost 0 bases and J 2 bases, leaving 8 bases between the germline ends. Per the germline V gene, CDR1 is SGHRS and CDR2 is YFSETQ. The CDR3 region has the DNA TGCGCCAGCAGCTTGGCGACAGTAAACTATGGCTACACCTTC. Translation gives CASSLATVNYGYTF. The full variable domain, rest sourced from reference TRBV5-1 and TRBJ1-2, is KAGVTQTPRYLIKTRGQQVTLSCSPISGHRSVSWYQQTPGQGLQFLFEYFSETQRNKGNFPGRFSGRQFSNSRSEMNVSTLELGDSALYLCASSLATVNYGYTFGSGTRLTVV.

The chain carries TRBV6-1 and TRBJ2-5; the match to TRBD2 covers 11 bases. This CDR3 is 16 amino acids long. Unmatched junction bases numbered 11, after V lost 6 bases and J lost 5 bases. CDR1 is MNHNS and CDR2 is SASEGT in the germline V gene. CDR3 bases: TGTGCCAGCAGCCCAGATAGCGGGAGGGCCCGTGAGACCCAGTACTTC. Translated: CASSPDSGRARETQYF.

This clonotype was counted ten times or more. The CDR3 DNA sequence: TGTGCCAGCAGGCACAGGGGGCATAAGCAAGAGACCCAGTACTTC. Protein: CASRHRGHKQETQYF. This chain connects TRBV12-3 or TRBV12-4 to TRBJ2-5; TRBD1 matches at 9 bases. J gave up 2 bases and V 6 bases, and 7 bases lay outside the gene matches. The CDR3 runs to 15 residues.

This clonotype was seen a handful of times. The chain carries TRBV6-1 and TRBJ1-2, with D possibly being TRBD1 (6 bases). The CDR3 loop spans 13 amino acids. Trimming stripped 5 bases from V and 3 bases from J, with 10 bases between. Per the germline V gene, CDR1 is MNHNS and CDR2 is SASEGT. For the CDR3, the DNA is TGTGCCAGCAGTAGGGGGGGCTACTATGGCTACACCTTC. Translation gives CASSRGGYYGYTF.

CDR3 sequence reads: CASKRGTYNEQFF. CDR3 sequence (DNA): TGTGCCAGCAAGCGGGGCACCTACAATGAGCAGTTCTTC. The chain employs TRBV6-1 and TRBJ2-1; 7 bases are a match to TRBD2. Germline V gene data show CDR1 as MNHNS and CDR2 as SASEGT. J was trimmed by 2 bases and V by 7 bases; bases with no gene match: 2. The CDR3 runs to 13 residues.

The rearrangement joins TRBV7-2 to TRBJ2-1, with D perhaps TRBD2 (6 bases). The V end lost 2 bases, the J end lost 4 bases, and 12 bases lay between the germline ends. The CDR3 covers 15 residues. Germline CDR1 reads SGHTA; CDR2 reads FQGNSA. CDR3 amino acids: CASSLPTSRYNEQFF. In DNA, the CDR3 is TGTGCCAGCAGCTTACCCACTAGCAGATACAATGAGCAGTTCTTC.

There are many counts of this clonotype. J is TRBJ2-1 and V is TRBV20-1; TRBD2 agrees at 9 bases. V lost 0 bases to trimming and J lost 5 bases; unmatched junction nucleotides: 5. CDR1 DFQATT and CDR2 SNEGSKA come from the germline V gene (reference sequence). The CDR3 runs 15 residues. CDR3 sequence: CSARDFLAGHNEQFF. The CDR3 DNA is TGCAGTGCTAGAGATTTCCTAGCGGGACACAATGAGCAGTTCTTC.

The genes are TRBV18 and TRBJ1-1, with D tentatively TRBD1 (5 bases). The CDR3 contains 15 residues. V was pared by 3 bases and J by 0 bases, with 11 bases between. Germline CDR1 and CDR2: KGHSH and LQKENI. CDR3 in DNA: TGTGCCAGCTCACCGGCTAGGGGACTGAACACTGAAGCTTTCTTT. It specifies CASSPARGLNTEAFF.

This clonotype was observed a few times. V and J are TRBV12-3 or TRBV12-4 and TRBJ2-7, with 8 bases aligning to TRBD1. CDR3 size: 14 residues. Trimming took 6 bases from V and 0 from J; bases not matched to a gene: 4. CDR3 nucleotides: TGTGCCAGCAGACCCACAGGGGGCTCCTACGAGCAGTACTTC. It yields the protein CASRPTGGSYEQYF.

The chain recombines TRBV13 with TRBJ1-3; D is possibly TRBD1 (5 bases). This CDR3 comprises 14 residues. The V gene's germline CDR1 is PRHDT and CDR2 FYEKMQ (reference sequence). V dropped 4 bases and J dropped 2 bases, with 9 bases sitting between them. The CDR3: CASSYRDAGNTIYF. The CDR3 nucleotides are TGTGCCAGCAGCTACCGGGACGCTGGAAACACCATATATTTT.

J is TRBJ2-6 and V is TRBV7-8; the D is unclear. Trimming stripped 7 bases from V and 5 bases from J, with 9 bases between. The CDR3 sequence is 13 residues long. The V gene's germline CDR1 is SGHVS and CDR2 FQNEAQ. CDR3 sequence (DNA): TGTGCCAGCACCCCCAGCTGGGCCAACGTCCTGACTTTC. It specifies CASTPSWANVLTF.

The CDR3 region has the DNA TGTGCCAGCAGTTTACTGGGGTCAAACTATGGCTACACCTTC. Amino acid sequence: CASSLLGSNYGYTF. This chain uses TRBV27 with TRBJ1-2; no clear D gene. The ends were cut back, 2 bases at V and 2 bases at J, with 9 bases in the middle. CDR1 and CDR2 from the germline V gene are MNHEY and SMNVEV (reference sequence). The length of the CDR3 is 14 residues.

The V and J genes are TRBV20-1 and TRBJ2-5, with D uncertain. Trimming cost V 0 bases and J 2 bases, with 13 bases left between them. The CDR3 runs 15 residues. Germline CDR1 reads DFQATT; CDR2 reads SNEGSKA (reference sequence). The CDR3 coding sequence is TGCAGTGCTAGAGATAGAAGGCCCAGACAAGAGACCCAGTACTTC. Translation gives CSARDRRPRQETQYF.

This clonotype was found a few times. The CDR3 DNA sequence: TGCAGTGCTAGAGATGACGGGAGAACCGGGGAGCTGTTTTTT. Amino acid sequence: CSARDDGRTGELFF. This rearrangement joins TRBV20-1 to TRBJ2-2; TRBD2 is a possible D gene (6 bases). V was clipped by 0 bases and J by 5 bases, with 10 bases between them. The germline V gene has CDR1 DFQATT and CDR2 SNEGSKA (reference sequence). The length of the CDR3 is 14 residues.

V usage is TRBV7-2 and J usage is TRBJ2-2; unclear D gene. The ends were cut back, 5 bases at V and 3 bases at J, with 7 bases in the middle. CDR1 SGHTA and CDR2 FQGNSA come from the germline V gene. The CDR3 has 13 residues. CDR3 sequence: CASSLYYTGELFF. CDR3 nucleotides: TGTGCCAGCAGCCTTTATTACACCGGGGAGCTGTTTTTT.

The V call is TRBV15, the J call TRBJ2-1, with D perhaps given as TRBD1 or TRBD2 (5 bases each). This CDR3 has 13 residues. Germline V lookup: CDR1 LNHNV, CDR2 YYDKDF (reference sequence). V gave up 8 bases and J gave up 5 bases, with 13 bases separating them. CDR3 bases: TGTGCCACCCCTTCGGGGACCAACAATGAGCAGTTCTTC. It specifies CATPSGTNNEQFF.

This clonotype was counted many times. CDR3 DNA sequence: TGTGCCAGCAGTTACACCTCCGCCTACAATGAGCAGTTCTTC. Amino acid sequence: CASSYTSAYNEQFF. V is TRBV6-6 and J is TRBJ2-1; D unclear. The V end lost 2 bases, the J end lost 2 bases, and 7 bases lay between the germline ends. Germline loops: CDR1 MNHNY, CDR2 SVGAGI (reference sequence). The CDR3 runs 14 residues.

J is TRBJ2-2 and V is TRBV24-1; D is perhaps TRBD1 (6 bases). In germline, CDR1 is KGHDR, CDR2 SFDVKD. Trimming shortened V by 5 bases and J by 4 bases, and 10 bases separated the two germline ends. This CDR3 comprises 14 residues. The CDR3: CATSGGLGTGELFF. CDR3 in DNA: TGTGCCACCAGTGGGGGGCTGGGCACCGGGGAGCTGTTTTTT.

Many counts were recorded for this clonotype. The chain links TRBV7-2 to TRBJ2-3; 7 nucleotides match TRBD1. Germline V gene sequence: CDR1 SGHTA, CDR2 FQGNSA. This CDR3 region has 13 residues. After removal of 3 bases from V and 4 bases from J, the junction contained 1 base not matched to a gene. The CDR3 here is CASSFDRADTQYF. The CDR3 DNA reads TGTGCCAGCAGCTTCGACAGGGCAGATACGCAGTATTTT.

J is TRBJ2-3 and V is TRBV11-3, with D unresolved. The germline CDR1 and CDR2 sequences are SGHNT and YENEEA. The ends were cut back, 2 bases at V and 0 bases at J, with 12 bases in the middle. This CDR3 region has 16 residues. CDR3 nucleotides: TGTGCCAGCAGCTTACGACAACCTACTAGCACAGATACGCAGTATTTT. It specifies CASSLRQPTSTDTQYF.

This clonotype was observed many times. This rearrangement joins TRBV12-3 or TRBV12-4 to TRBJ2-5, with 7 bases identical to TRBD2. Trimming took 6 bases from V and 4 from J; bases not matched to a gene: 17. CDR3 length: 17 residues. The DNA for the CDR3 is TGTGCCAGCAGACCAGATACTCTGGGGGAGGGCCCAGAGACCCAGTACTTC. Its protein is CASRPDTLGEGPETQYF.